Included here is one T cell receptor beta chain sequence, with context. The CDR3 contains 14 residues. Trimming pared 7 bases from V and 4 bases from J, leaving 16 bases between. The germline CDR1 and CDR2 sequences are SEHNR and FQNEAQ (reference sequence). Stated time point: cycle 4 day 1 (C4D1), after about 6 weeks of nivolumab. Each patient experienced a relapse that followed autologous stem cell transplantation, and brentuximab vedotin exposure varied. It was by magnetic negative selection that CD8+ T cells were isolated from thawed PBMCs. Some clones are missing from TCRdb's copy, which holds only in-frame ones; the method was immunoSEQ multiplex PCR. The sample includes roughly 20,000 clones, less than 90% seen only once; the top ten take 5%. The data are from a study of PD-1 blockade in classical Hodgkin lymphoma.

This sequence originates from a human donor with classical Hodgkin lymphoma. The specimen was CD8+ T cells from blood, collected before the fourth cycle of nivolumab. The gene calls are TRBV7-9 and TRBJ1-1; no reliable D call. The CDR3 reads CASKMDEGFTEAFF. CDR3 nucleotides: TGTGCCAGCAAGATGGACGAGGGCTTCACTGAAGCTTTCTTT.